The 22 T cell receptor beta chains below were found in one sample sequenced in a study of blood T cell repertoires in COVID-19. The method was immunoSEQ multiplex PCR; TCRdb's version includes in-frame clones alone and lacks a portion of them. The sample includes over 250,000 clones, 85% to 90% of them seen just once. The source material was PBMCs or T cells enriched from blood (not recorded which). Source of these receptors: a woman aged 18-35 years who had recovered from COVID-19.

The rearrangement uses TRBV6-5 and TRBJ1-5, with 7 positions matching TRBD1. This CDR3 spans 15 amino acids. V shed 6 bases, J shed 5 bases, and the junction held 10 bases outside the gene matches. Germline assignment: CDR1 MNHEY and CDR2 SVGAGI. The DNA of the CDR3 is TGTGCCAGCAGAGCGACAGGGATGGGTCATCAGCCCCAGCATTTT. It specifies CASRATGMGHQPQHF.

This clone was seen a single time. The chain recombines TRBV19 with TRBJ2-7; 8 nucleotides line up with TRBD2. The CDR3 extends over 15 amino acids. In germline, CDR1 is LNHDA, CDR2 SQIVND (reference sequence). With V trimmed by 1 base and J by 3 bases, 5 bases remained unmatched. The CDR3 region has the DNA TGTGCCAGTAGTATAGGGACTAGCCCATACTACGAGCAGTACTTC. This sequence encodes CASSIGTSPYYEQYF.

The chain has TRBV14 and TRBJ2-7, with D perhaps matching TRBD2 (5 bases). Trimming shortened V by 5 bases and J by 7 bases, and 15 bases separated the two germline ends. Germline V gene sequence: CDR1 SGHDN, CDR2 FVKESK. The CDR3 is 13 amino acids. The CDR3 loop reads CASSIDGVEEQYF. The CDR3 DNA reads as TGTGCCAGCAGCATCGACGGGGTAGAAGAGCAGTACTTC.

This clone was picked up one time. The chain uses TRBV27 and TRBJ1-6; D is possibly TRBD1 (6 bases). CDR3 length: 14 amino acids. Germline CDR1 MNHEY, CDR2 SMNVEV (reference sequence). V was cut by 2 bases and J by 7 bases, with 9 bases left in between. CDR3 residues: CASSLSQGNSPLHF. CDR3 sequence (DNA): TGTGCCAGCAGTTTAAGCCAGGGGAATTCACCCCTCCACTTT.

In DNA, the CDR3 is TGTGCCAGCAGCTTAGATGGGGGACAGGCTCGCGGCTACACCTTC. Protein product: CASSLDGGQARGYTF. The J gene is TRBJ1-2, the V gene TRBV11-2; 8 bases align to TRBD1. This CDR3 is built from 15 residues. Germline CDR1 SGHAT, CDR2 FQNNGV. V lost 0 bases and J lost 8; bases outside the gene matches: 8. The full variable domain, in which reference TRBV11-2 and TRBJ1-2 provide the parts outside the CDR3, is EAGVAQSPRYKIIEKRQSVAFWCNPISGHATLYWYQQILGQGPKLLIQFQNNGVVDDSQLPKDRFSAERLKGVDSTLKIQPAKLEDSAVYLCASSLDGGQARGYTFGSGTRLTVV.

The chain links TRBV11-2 to TRBJ1-1, with 7 bases matching TRBD1. CDR1 is SGHAT, CDR2 FQNNGV, per germline. This CDR3 contains 13 residues. Unmatched junction bases numbered 6, after V lost 4 bases and J lost 7 bases. The CDR3 DNA sequence: TGTGCCAGCAGCTCGGGACAGCGACTTGAAGCTTTCTTT. Amino acid sequence: CASSSGQRLEAFF.

The rearrangement links TRBV19 to TRBJ2-7; D is perhaps TRBD2 (6 bases). CDR1 and CDR2 from the germline V gene are LNHDA and SQIVND (reference sequence). The CDR3 spans 14 residues. V dropped 5 bases and J dropped 2 bases, with 13 bases sitting between them. The DNA of the CDR3 is TGTGCCAGTAGTGGGGGGACGGGTCCCTACGAGCAGTACTTC. It yields the protein CASSGGTGPYEQYF.

The V gene is TRBV19, the J gene TRBJ1-1, with D possibly being TRBD1 (6 bases). Germline V gene sequence: CDR1 LNHDA, CDR2 SQIVND (reference sequence). V lost 5 bases and J 0 bases, leaving 13 bases between the germline ends. This CDR3 has 15 amino acids. The CDR3 sequence: CASSGDGQLNTEAFF. The CDR3 coding sequence is TGTGCCAGTAGTGGAGATGGACAGTTGAACACTGAAGCTTTCTTT. Complete variable domain (other parts from reference TRBV19 and TRBJ1-1): DGGITQSPKYLFRKEGQNVTLSCEQNLNHDAMYWYRQDPGQGLRLIYYSQIVNDFQKGDIAEGYSVSREKKESFPLTVTSAQKNPTAFYLCASSGDGQLNTEAFFGQGTRLTVV.

The rearrangement uses TRBV9 and TRBJ2-2; 9 positions match TRBD1. The CDR3 is 18 amino acids. Unmatched junction bases numbered 7, after V lost 0 bases and J lost 1 base. CDR1 is SGDLS and CDR2 is YYNGEE in the germline V gene. CDR3 amino acids: CASSVGSLDRGNTGELFF. The DNA for the CDR3 is TGTGCCAGCAGCGTAGGGAGCTTGGACAGGGGGAACACCGGGGAGCTGTTTTTT.

This sequence joins TRBV9 and TRBJ2-3, with TRBD2 matching over 12 bases. V lost 7 bases and J lost 4; bases outside the gene matches: 7. Germline loops: CDR1 SGDLS, CDR2 YYNGEE. The CDR3 length is 15 residues. Here the CDR3 reads CASDLAGGLADTQYF. In nucleotides, the CDR3 is TGTGCCAGCGATCTAGCGGGGGGGCTCGCAGATACGCAGTATTTT.

The chain employs TRBV7-9 and TRBJ1-2; D is uncertain. The CDR3 is 13 amino acids. Germline V gene lookup returns CDR1 SEHNR and CDR2 FQNEAQ (reference sequence). V was clipped by 1 base and J by 7 bases, with 10 bases between them. The CDR3 reads CASSLEGGFGYTF. For the CDR3, the DNA is TGTGCCAGCAGCTTAGAAGGCGGGTTTGGCTACACCTTC.

The rearrangement links TRBV19 to TRBJ2-1; tentative D call: TRBD1 (6 bases). CDR3 length: 16 residues. Trimming took off 7 bases at V and 3 bases at J, with 19 bases between the two ends. The germline gives CDR1 LNHDA, CDR2 SQIVND (reference sequence). The DNA for the CDR3 is TGTGCCAGTATCCGGACAGCCGTACTAATCTACAATGAGCAGTTCTTC. This sequence encodes CASIRTAVLIYNEQFF.

This chain joins TRBV7-8 and TRBJ1-2; possibly TRBD1 for D (6 bases). V lost 5 bases and J 6 bases, leaving 13 bases between the germline ends. Germline CDR1 and CDR2: SGHVS and FQNEAQ. The CDR3 runs to 13 residues. The CDR3 DNA reads as TGTGCCAGCAGCACAAGACACAGGGATGGCTACACCTTC. This codes for CASSTRHRDGYTF.

V usage is TRBV3-1 (or the pseudogene TRBV3-2) and J usage is TRBJ1-6; D is possibly TRBD1 (5 bases). Trimming left V 4 bases short and J 9 bases short, with 13 bases between. Germline CDR1 and CDR2: LGHDT and YNNKEL (reference sequence). This CDR3 has 14 amino acids. The DNA of the CDR3 is TGTGCCAGCAGCCCTGTTCAGGGTAGTTCACCCCTCCACTTT. Translation gives CASSPVQGSSPLHF.

The V gene is TRBV7-8, the J gene TRBJ1-2; 7 bases agree with TRBD1. Looked up from germline, CDR1 is SGHVS and CDR2 is FQNEAQ. The CDR3 is 13 amino acids. J gave up 4 bases and V 5 bases, and 4 bases lay outside the gene matches. The CDR3 bases are TGTGCCAGCAGCGCGGGACAGTCCTATGGCTACACCTTC. It specifies CASSAGQSYGYTF.

V is TRBV7-9 and J is TRBJ2-7, with D possibly being TRBD1 (7 bases). CDR1 and CDR2 from the germline V gene are SEHNR and FQNEAQ (reference sequence). V was trimmed by 5 bases and J by 7 bases, leaving 15 bases between them. This CDR3 contains 13 residues. The CDR3 nucleotides are TGTGCCAGCAGCCGCGGGGACAGCAATGAGCAGTACTTC. Its translation is CASSRGDSNEQYF.

This sequence joins TRBV7-2 and TRBJ2-1; 7 positions match TRBD2. Germline V CDR1 and CDR2: SGHTA, FQGNSA. V lost 2 bases, J lost 5 bases, and 6 bases stayed unmatched. The CDR3 extends over 15 amino acids. CDR3: CASSLSRGRDNEQFF. CDR3 coding DNA: TGTGCCAGCAGCTTATCGCGGGGGAGGGACAATGAGCAGTTCTTC.

The chain carries TRBV21-1 and TRBJ1-5. TRBV21-1 is shown as a pseudogene. This CDR3 has 17 amino acids. The CDR3, as DNA: TGTGCCAGCAGCAAGGGTCGGGGGGCTGATAGCAATCAGCCCCAGCATTTT. It codes for CASSKGRGADSNQPQHF.

The V and J genes are TRBV2 and TRBJ1-2, with 9 nucleotides matching TRBD1. From germline, CDR1 is SNHLY and CDR2 FYNNEI. The CDR3 is 14 amino acids. J lost 3 bases, V lost 2 bases, and 1 base had no gene match. The CDR3 loop is CASSEWDRDYGYTF. Written as DNA, the CDR3 is TGTGCCAGCAGTGAATGGGACAGGGACTATGGCTACACCTTC.

CDR3 in amino acids: CASRPGQLGNEQFF. CDR3 sequence (DNA): TGTGCCAGCAGACCGGGACAGCTAGGAAATGAGCAGTTCTTC. This chain links TRBV6-5 with TRBJ2-1; TRBD1 matches 7 bases. V gave up 6 bases and J gave up 7 bases; unmatched junction bases: 9. Germline CDR1 MNHEY, CDR2 SVGAGI. CDR3 length: 14 amino acids.

The V gene is TRBV24-1, the J gene TRBJ1-4; D ambiguous. The CDR3 runs to 14 residues. Germline CDR1 and CDR2: KGHDR and SFDVKD. Between the trimmed V and J ends, which lost 4 bases and 6 bases, there was a span of 11 bases. The CDR3 DNA reads as TGTGCCACCAGTGACCGGCGGTCCGATGAAAAACTGTTTTTT. It codes for CATSDRRSDEKLFF.

A few counts support this clone. The rearrangement uses TRBV11-1 and TRBJ1-2, with D tentatively TRBD1 (5 bases). This CDR3 spans 13 amino acids. V shed 0 bases and J shed 7 bases, with 9 bases lying between them. CDR1 is SGHAT and CDR2 is FQDESV in the germline V gene (reference sequence). Written as DNA, the CDR3 is TGTGCCAGCAGCTTAGCGGAAGGGGTTGGCTACACCTTC. It codes for CASSLAEGVGYTF.